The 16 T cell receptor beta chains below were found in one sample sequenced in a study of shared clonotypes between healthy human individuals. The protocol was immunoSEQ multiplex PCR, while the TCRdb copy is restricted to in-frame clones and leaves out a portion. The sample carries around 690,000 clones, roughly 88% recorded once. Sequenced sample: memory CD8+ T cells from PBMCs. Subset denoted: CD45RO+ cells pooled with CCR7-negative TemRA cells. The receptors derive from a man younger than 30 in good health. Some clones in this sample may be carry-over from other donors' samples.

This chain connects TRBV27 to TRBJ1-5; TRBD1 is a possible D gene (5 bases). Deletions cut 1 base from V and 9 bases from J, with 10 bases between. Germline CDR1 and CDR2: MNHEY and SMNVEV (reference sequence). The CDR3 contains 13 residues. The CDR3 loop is CASSLYEGSPQHF. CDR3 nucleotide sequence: TGTGCCAGCAGTTTATATGAGGGGTCGCCCCAGCATTTT.

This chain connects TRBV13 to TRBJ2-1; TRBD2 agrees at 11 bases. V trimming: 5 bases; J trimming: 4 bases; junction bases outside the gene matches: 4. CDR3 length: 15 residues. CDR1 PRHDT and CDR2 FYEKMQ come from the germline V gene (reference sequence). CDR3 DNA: TGTGCCAGCAGCGCGGGACTAGCGGTTTACAATGAGCAGTTCTTC. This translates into CASSAGLAVYNEQFF.

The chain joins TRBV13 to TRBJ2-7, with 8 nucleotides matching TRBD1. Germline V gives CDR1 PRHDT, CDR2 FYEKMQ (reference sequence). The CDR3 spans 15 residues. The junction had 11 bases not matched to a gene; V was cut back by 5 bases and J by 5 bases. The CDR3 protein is CASSMQGARADEQYF. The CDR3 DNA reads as TGTGCCAGCAGCATGCAGGGGGCGCGAGCCGACGAGCAGTACTTC.

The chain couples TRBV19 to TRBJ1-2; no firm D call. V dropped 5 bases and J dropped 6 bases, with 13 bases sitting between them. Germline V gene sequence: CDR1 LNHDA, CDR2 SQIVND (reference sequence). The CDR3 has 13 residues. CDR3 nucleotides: TGTGCCAGTAGTTCCAGACTCGGAGATGGCTACACCTTC. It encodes CASSSRLGDGYTF.

CDR3: CASSLEPWPRETQYF. CDR3 DNA sequence: TGTGCCAGCAGCTTAGAACCCTGGCCAAGAGAGACCCAGTACTTC. V is TRBV7-8 and J is TRBJ2-5; D remains unclear. Trimming shortened V by 1 base and J by 4 bases, and 13 bases separated the two germline ends. Germline V gene data show CDR1 as SGHVS and CDR2 as FQNEAQ. The CDR3 is made up of 15 amino acids.

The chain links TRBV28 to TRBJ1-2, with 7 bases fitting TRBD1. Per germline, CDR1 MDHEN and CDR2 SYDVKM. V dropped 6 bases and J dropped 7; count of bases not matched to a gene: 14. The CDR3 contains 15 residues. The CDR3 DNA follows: TGTGCCAGCAGCATTATCACAGGGGCACAAGGTGGCTACACCTTC. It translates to CASSIITGAQGGYTF.

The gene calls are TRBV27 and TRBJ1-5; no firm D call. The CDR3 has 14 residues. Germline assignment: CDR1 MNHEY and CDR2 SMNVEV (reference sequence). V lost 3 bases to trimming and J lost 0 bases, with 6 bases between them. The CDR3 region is CASSFLNSNQPQHF. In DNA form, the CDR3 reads TGTGCCAGCAGTTTTCTGAATAGCAATCAGCCCCAGCATTTT.

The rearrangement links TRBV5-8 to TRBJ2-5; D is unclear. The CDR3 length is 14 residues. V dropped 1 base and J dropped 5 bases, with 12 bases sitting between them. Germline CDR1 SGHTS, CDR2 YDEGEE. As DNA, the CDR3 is TGTGCCAGCAGCTTGAGGCGTGTCCCCGAGACCCAGTACTTC. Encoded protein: CASSLRRVPETQYF.

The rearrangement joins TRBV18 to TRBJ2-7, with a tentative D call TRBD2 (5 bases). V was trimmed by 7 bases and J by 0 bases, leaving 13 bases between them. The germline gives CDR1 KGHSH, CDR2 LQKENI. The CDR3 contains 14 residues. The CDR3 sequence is CASLDSTSSYEQYF. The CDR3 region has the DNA TGTGCCAGCTTGGACTCGACAAGCTCCTACGAGCAGTACTTC. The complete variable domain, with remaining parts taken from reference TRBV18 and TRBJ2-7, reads NAGVMQNPRHLVRRRGQEARLRCSPMKGHSHVYWYRQLPEEGLKFMVYLQKENIIDESGMPKERFSAEFPKEGPSILRIQQVVRGDSAAYFCASLDSTSSYEQYFGPGTRLTVT.

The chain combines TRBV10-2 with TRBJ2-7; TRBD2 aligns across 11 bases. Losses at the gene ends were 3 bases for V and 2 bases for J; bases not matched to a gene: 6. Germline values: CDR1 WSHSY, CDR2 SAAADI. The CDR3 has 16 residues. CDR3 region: CASSDPGLAEPYEQYF. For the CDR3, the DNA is TGCGCCAGCAGTGACCCGGGACTAGCGGAGCCCTACGAGCAGTACTTC.

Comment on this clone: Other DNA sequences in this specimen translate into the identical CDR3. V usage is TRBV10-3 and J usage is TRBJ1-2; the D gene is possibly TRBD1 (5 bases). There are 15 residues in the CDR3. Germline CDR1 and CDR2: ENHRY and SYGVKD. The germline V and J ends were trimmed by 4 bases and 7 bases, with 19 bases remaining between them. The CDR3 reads CAISGDEVVTTGYTF. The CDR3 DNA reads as TGTGCCATCAGTGGGGACGAGGTGGTTACGACTGGCTACACCTTC.

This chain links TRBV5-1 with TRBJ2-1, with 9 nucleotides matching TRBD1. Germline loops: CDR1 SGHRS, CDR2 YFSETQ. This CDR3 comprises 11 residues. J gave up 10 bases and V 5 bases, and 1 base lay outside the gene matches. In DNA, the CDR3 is TGCGCCAGCAGACAGGGGGCCGAGCAGTTCTTC. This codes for CASRQGAEQFF.

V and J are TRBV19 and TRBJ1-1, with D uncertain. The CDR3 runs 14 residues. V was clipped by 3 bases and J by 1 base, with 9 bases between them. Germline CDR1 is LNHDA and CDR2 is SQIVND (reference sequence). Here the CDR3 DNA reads TGTGCCAGTAGTATGAGGTCTACGAACACTGAAGCTTTCTTT. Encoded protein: CASSMRSTNTEAFF. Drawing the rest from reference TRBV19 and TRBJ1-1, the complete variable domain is DGGITQSPKYLFRKEGQNVTLSCEQNLNHDAMYWYRQDPGQGLRLIYYSQIVNDFQKGDIAEGYSVSREKKESFPLTVTSAQKNPTAFYLCASSMRSTNTEAFFGQGTRLTVV.

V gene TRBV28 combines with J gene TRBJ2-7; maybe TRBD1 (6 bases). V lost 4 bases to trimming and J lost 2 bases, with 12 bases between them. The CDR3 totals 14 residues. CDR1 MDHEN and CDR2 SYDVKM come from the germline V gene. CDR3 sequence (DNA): TGTGCCAGCAGTTCAACAGGGACCCCCTACGAGCAGTACTTC. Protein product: CASSSTGTPYEQYF.

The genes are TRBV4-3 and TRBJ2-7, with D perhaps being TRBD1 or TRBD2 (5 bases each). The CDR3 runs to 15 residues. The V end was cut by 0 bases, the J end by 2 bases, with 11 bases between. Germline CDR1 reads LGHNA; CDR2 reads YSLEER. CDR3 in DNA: TGCGCCAGCAGCCAAGATCCAGGGACCACCTACGAGCAGTACTTC. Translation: CASSQDPGTTYEQYF.

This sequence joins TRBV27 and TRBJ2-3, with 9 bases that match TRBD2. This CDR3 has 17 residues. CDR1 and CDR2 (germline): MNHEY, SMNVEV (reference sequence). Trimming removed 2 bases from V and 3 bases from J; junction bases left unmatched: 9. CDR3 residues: CASSLLAGWGATDTQYF. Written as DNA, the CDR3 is TGTGCCAGCAGTTTACTAGCGGGATGGGGGGCGACAGATACGCAGTATTTT.